The rows below give T cell receptor beta chains drawn from one sample of a study of patients and donors after allogeneic stem cell transplantation. TCRdb analysed the RT-PCR reads with MiXCR anew, one entry per CDR3 protein. The sample records about a million distinct CDR3 sequences, more than 15% being singletons. Sequenced material: blood, either unsorted or a sorted T cell fraction (not recorded which). These receptor sequences come from a human donor who was either an allogeneic HSCT recipient or a stem cell or donor lymphocyte infusion donor (not recorded which). It is not recorded whose cells these are; they may come from a transplant donor. CDR3s include the opening cysteine and the closing phenylalanine or tryptophan. Each record gives: V gene, clone size, D gene, J gene, CDR3 DNA, CDR3 protein. The D gene is left open where the match is weak. Clone size appears in some rows only: once, few, many, or a class for an expanded clone.

V gene: TRBV9; clone size: NA; D gene: TRBD2; J gene: TRBJ2-1; CDR3 DNA: TGTGCCAGCAGCGGCATAGCGGGAGGGCCCGGTGAGCAGTTCTTC; CDR3 protein: CASSGIAGGPGEQFF
V gene: TRBV30; clone size: NA; D gene: NA; J gene: TRBJ2-6; CDR3 DNA: TGTGCCTGGAATCCAGGGACGTCGGGGGCCAACGTCCTGACTTTC; CDR3 protein: CAWNPGTSGANVLTF
V gene: TRBV19; clone size: NA; D gene: TRBD2; J gene: TRBJ2-7; CDR3 DNA: TGTGCCAGTAGTAGGTCTAGCGGGAGCTACGAGCAGTACTTC; CDR3 protein: CASSRSSGSYEQYF
V gene: TRBV12-3/TRBV12-4; clone size: NA; D gene: TRBD2; J gene: TRBJ2-7; CDR3 DNA: TGTGCCAGCTCCCCCACGGCGGGAGAGGCCTACGAGCAGTACTTC; CDR3 protein: CASSPTAGEAYEQYF
V gene: TRBV5-1; clone size: many; D gene: NA; J gene: TRBJ1-1; CDR3 DNA: TGTGCCAGCAGCTTGGAGGGCATGAACACTGAAGCTTTCTTT; CDR3 protein: CASSLEGMNTEAFF
V gene: TRBV20-1; clone size: NA; D gene: TRBD2; J gene: TRBJ2-1; CDR3 DNA: TGCAGTGCTAGAGCTTTACTAGCGGGAGGTGCGAATGAGCAGTTCTTC; CDR3 protein: CSARALLAGGANEQFF
V gene: TRBV29-1; clone size: NA; D gene: NA; J gene: TRBJ1-2; CDR3 DNA: TGCAGCGTTGTTGGCAGGCGGGACTATGGCTACACCTTC; CDR3 protein: CSVVGRRDYGYTF
V gene: TRBV20-1; clone size: NA; D gene: TRBD1; J gene: TRBJ2-5; CDR3 DNA: TGCAGTGCTAGTGCCGGGACAGGGACGCGAGAGACCCAGTACTTC; CDR3 protein: CSASAGTGTRETQYF
V gene: TRBV25-1; clone size: few; D gene: NA; J gene: TRBJ1-1; CDR3 DNA: TGTGCCAGCAGTGATTGGCGTGGGGACGGACAGCCTTTGAACACTGAAGCTTTCTTT; CDR3 protein: CASSDWRGDGQPLNTEAFF
V gene: TRBV7-9; clone size: few; D gene: NA; J gene: TRBJ1-4; CDR3 DNA: TGTGCCAGCAGGCATACAGGAGGGGAAAAACTGTTTTTT; CDR3 protein: CASRHTGGEKLFF
V gene: TRBV20-1; clone size: few; D gene: NA; J gene: TRBJ1-5; CDR3 DNA: TGCAGTGCTTGGTCAGGGGCCTCTGGCAATCAGCCCCAGCATTTT; CDR3 protein: CSAWSGASGNQPQHF
V gene: TRBV13; clone size: NA; D gene: TRBD1; J gene: TRBJ2-4; CDR3 DNA: TGTGCCAGCAGTCCACCCGGACAGGGAGACATTCAGTACTTC; CDR3 protein: CASSPPGQGDIQYF
V gene: TRBV10-3; clone size: many; D gene: NA; J gene: TRBJ1-2; CDR3 DNA: TGTGCCATCAGGGTGTGGGGCTATGGCTACACCTTC; CDR3 protein: CAIRVWGYGYTF
V gene: TRBV27; clone size: few; D gene: TRBD2; J gene: TRBJ2-7; CDR3 DNA: TGTGCCAGCTGGAAACTAGCGGGAGCCTACGAGCAGTACTTC; CDR3 protein: CASWKLAGAYEQYF
V gene: TRBV5-6; clone size: few; D gene: TRBD2; J gene: TRBJ2-4; CDR3 DNA: TGTGCCAGCAGCGCACTAGCGGGAGACCCCAAAAACATTCAGTACTTC; CDR3 protein: CASSALAGDPKNIQYF
V gene: TRBV7-2; clone size: NA; D gene: NA; J gene: TRBJ2-5; CDR3 DNA: TGTGCCAGCAGCTTAGCGAGACAGCAAGAGACCCAGTACTTC; CDR3 protein: CASSLARQQETQYF
V gene: TRBV6-2/TRBV6-3; clone size: NA; D gene: NA; J gene: TRBJ1-2; CDR3 DNA: TGTGCCAGCAGTACCACCACTGTACTTGGTGGCTACACCTTC; CDR3 protein: CASSTTTVLGGYTF
V gene: TRBV4-2; clone size: few; D gene: TRBD2; J gene: TRBJ2-7; CDR3 DNA: TGTGCCAGCAGCTTAAAGACTAGCGGGGGGATGTACGAGCAGTACTTC; CDR3 protein: CASSLKTSGGMYEQYF
V gene: TRBV20-1; clone size: NA; D gene: TRBD2; J gene: TRBJ2-3; CDR3 DNA: TGCAGTGCTATACAGCGGGGGTCGAGCACAGATACGCAGTATTTT; CDR3 protein: CSAIQRGSSTDTQYF
V gene: TRBV6-5; clone size: NA; D gene: NA; J gene: TRBJ2-1; CDR3 DNA: TGTGCCAGCAGTTACTTAACCCCAATTGCCCGGGACGGACACAATGAGCAGTTCTTC; CDR3 protein: CASSYLTPIARDGHNEQFF
V gene: TRBV5-1; clone size: NA; D gene: NA; J gene: TRBJ2-1; CDR3 DNA: TGCGCCAGCAGCTTGGACCGACCAAAATCCTACAATGAGCAGTTCTTC; CDR3 protein: CASSLDRPKSYNEQFF
V gene: TRBV20-1; clone size: few; D gene: NA; J gene: TRBJ2-5; CDR3 DNA: TGCAGTCTCGAGGGGCAAGCCAAGAGAACCCAGTACTTC; CDR3 protein: CSLEGQAKRTQYF
V gene: TRBV12-3/TRBV12-4; clone size: many; D gene: TRBD1; J gene: TRBJ1-2; CDR3 DNA: TGTGCCAGCAGTTTTAGGACAGGGTGGGATGGCTACACCTTC; CDR3 protein: CASSFRTGWDGYTF
V gene: TRBV10-3; clone size: NA; D gene: NA; J gene: TRBJ2-4; CDR3 DNA: TGTGCCATCAGTGATTTAGCCCGTTGGTACTTC; CDR3 protein: CAISDLARWYF
V gene: TRBV20-1; clone size: few; D gene: TRBD1; J gene: TRBJ2-7; CDR3 DNA: TGCAGTGCTCCTCGGGACAGGGGGCTGGTATACGAGCAGTACTTC; CDR3 protein: CSAPRDRGLVYEQYF
V gene: TRBV6-1; clone size: NA; D gene: NA; J gene: TRBJ1-1; CDR3 DNA: TGTGCCAGCAGTACCTCCGAAAGGGGGAACACTGAAGCTTTCTTT; CDR3 protein: CASSTSERGNTEAFF
V gene: TRBV20-1; clone size: many; D gene: TRBD1; J gene: TRBJ2-2; CDR3 DNA: TGCAGTGCAGCTGGACAGGGCACCGCCGGGGAGCTGTTTTTT; CDR3 protein: CSAAGQGTAGELFF
V gene: TRBV4-1; clone size: many; D gene: NA; J gene: TRBJ2-7; CDR3 DNA: TGCGCCAGCAGCCTTCTGGGGAGCTCCTACGAGCAGTACTTC; CDR3 protein: CASSLLGSSYEQYF
V gene: TRBV5-1; clone size: NA; D gene: TRBD2; J gene: TRBJ2-7; CDR3 DNA: TGCGCCAGCACCCCCGGAGGAAGCGGGGTGAACTACGAGCAGTACTTC; CDR3 protein: CASTPGGSGVNYEQYF
V gene: TRBV7-2; clone size: NA; D gene: TRBD1; J gene: TRBJ1-5; CDR3 DNA: TGTGCCAGCAGCTTGACAGGGACTAAGGACAATCAGCCCCAGCATTTT; CDR3 protein: CASSLTGTKDNQPQHF
V gene: TRBV4-3; clone size: NA; D gene: TRBD2; J gene: TRBJ2-2; CDR3 DNA: TGCGCCAGCAGCCAAGGGTCGACTAGCGGGGGGGCCGGGGAGCTGTTTTTT; CDR3 protein: CASSQGSTSGGAGELFF
V gene: TRBV3-1; clone size: few; D gene: TRBD1; J gene: TRBJ1-2; CDR3 DNA: TGTGCCAGCAGCCCCCGGACAGGGGGCGAGGGCTACACCTTC; CDR3 protein: CASSPRTGGEGYTF
V gene: TRBV20-1; clone size: NA; D gene: TRBD2; J gene: TRBJ2-3; CDR3 DNA: TGCAGTGCTAGAGTAATGGGGAGCGGGAGGGCCTCAGATACGCAGTATTTT; CDR3 protein: CSARVMGSGRASDTQYF
V gene: TRBV9; clone size: NA; D gene: NA; J gene: TRBJ2-3; CDR3 DNA: TGTGCCAGCGGCCTAGGGAGTCTTCCGGTGGATACGCAGTATTTT; CDR3 protein: CASGLGSLPVDTQYF
V gene: TRBV21-1; clone size: NA; D gene: NA; J gene: TRBJ2-7; CDR3 DNA: TGTGCCAGCACCATCGACAGGGGACGAGGCGAGCAGTACTTC; CDR3 protein: CASTIDRGRGEQYF
V gene: TRBV5-1; clone size: many; D gene: NA; J gene: TRBJ2-6; CDR3 DNA: TGCGCCAGCAGACAGGGCTCTGGGGCCAACGTCCTGACTTTC; CDR3 protein: CASRQGSGANVLTF
V gene: TRBV5-5; clone size: NA; D gene: TRBD2; J gene: TRBJ2-7; CDR3 DNA: TGTGCCAGCAGAATTGGGGGGGGTCAGGCGGCCTACGAGCAGTACTTC; CDR3 protein: CASRIGGGQAAYEQYF
V gene: TRBV9; clone size: NA; D gene: NA; J gene: TRBJ1-5; CDR3 DNA: TGTGCCAGCAGCGTAGTGGCAGGGACATTTAGCAATCAGCCCCAGCATTTT; CDR3 protein: CASSVVAGTFSNQPQHF
V gene: TRBV12-3/TRBV12-4; clone size: many; D gene: NA; J gene: TRBJ2-1; CDR3 DNA: TGTGCCAGCAGTCTGACAGGCATATTTTACAATGAGCAGTTCTTC; CDR3 protein: CASSLTGIFYNEQFF
V gene: TRBV20-1; clone size: NA; D gene: TRBD1; J gene: TRBJ1-4; CDR3 DNA: TGCAGTGCACAGCCGGGGACAGGGTACGAAAAACTGTTTTTT; CDR3 protein: CSAQPGTGYEKLFF
V gene: TRBV2; clone size: NA; D gene: NA; J gene: TRBJ2-7; CDR3 DNA: TGTGCCAGCAGTGTTGAAGCGGACCTCCACGAGCAGTACTTC; CDR3 protein: CASSVEADLHEQYF
V gene: TRBV7-2; clone size: NA; D gene: NA; J gene: TRBJ2-3; CDR3 DNA: TGTGCCAGCAGCTTAGTGGGAGAGGGCACAGATACGCAGTATTTT; CDR3 protein: CASSLVGEGTDTQYF
V gene: TRBV15; clone size: NA; D gene: NA; J gene: TRBJ2-7; CDR3 DNA: TGTGCCACCAGCAGAGGGGGAAGGGGAAGTGCCTACGAGCAGTACTTC; CDR3 protein: CATSRGGRGSAYEQYF
V gene: TRBV12-3/TRBV12-4; clone size: NA; D gene: NA; J gene: TRBJ1-5; CDR3 DNA: TGTGCCAGCAGTGCCTCAGGGGGCAATCAGCCCCAGCATTTT; CDR3 protein: CASSASGGNQPQHF
V gene: TRBV7-3; clone size: few; D gene: NA; J gene: TRBJ2-2; CDR3 DNA: TGTGCCAGCAGCAAGGGGGGTAACACCGGGGAGCTGTTTTTT; CDR3 protein: CASSKGGNTGELFF
V gene: TRBV4-3; clone size: few; D gene: NA; J gene: TRBJ1-6; CDR3 DNA: TGCGCCAGCAGCCAAGAGAGGGATGTGGTTTCACCCCTCCACTTT; CDR3 protein: CASSQERDVVSPLHF
V gene: TRBV15; clone size: NA; D gene: TRBD2; J gene: TRBJ2-7; CDR3 DNA: TGTGCCACCAGCAGAGGCGGGAGCTACGAGCAGTACTTC; CDR3 protein: CATSRGGSYEQYF
V gene: TRBV15; clone size: few; D gene: NA; J gene: TRBJ1-2; CDR3 DNA: TGTGCCACCAGCACATGGACGGATAACTATGGCTACACCTTC; CDR3 protein: CATSTWTDNYGYTF
V gene: TRBV14; clone size: few; D gene: NA; J gene: TRBJ1-6; CDR3 DNA: TGTGCCAGCAGCCAAGCTCGTCCACCCCTCCACTTT; CDR3 protein: CASSQARPPLHF
V gene: TRBV15; clone size: NA; D gene: NA; J gene: TRBJ2-1; CDR3 DNA: TGTGCCACCAGCAATGAGGGAAATGAGCAGTTCTTC; CDR3 protein: CATSNEGNEQFF
V gene: TRBV24-1; clone size: NA; D gene: NA; J gene: TRBJ2-2; CDR3 DNA: TGTGCCACCAGTGATTCGACAGTTGCGTCCCTCAGCGGGGAGCTGTTTTTT; CDR3 protein: CATSDSTVASLSGELFF
V gene: TRBV30; clone size: few; D gene: TRBD1; J gene: TRBJ1-1; CDR3 DNA: TGTGCCTGGGGGACAGGGAAGACTGAAGCTTTCTTT; CDR3 protein: CAWGTGKTEAFF
V gene: TRBV6-5; clone size: NA; D gene: TRBD1; J gene: TRBJ1-1; CDR3 DNA: TGTGCCAGCAGTTACTCGCCAGGGGGCGCAAGGACTGAAGCTTTCTTT; CDR3 protein: CASSYSPGGARTEAFF